These T cell receptor beta chains were read from a single sample in a study of blood T cell repertoires in COVID-19. Repertoires were generated with immunoSEQ multiplex PCR, while TCRdb's copy carries only in-frame clones and drops some. This sample has more than 300,000 clones, with about 89% found just once. Sequencing input: PBMCs or T cells enriched from blood (not recorded which). The receptors stem from a middle-aged man in a cohort exposed to, infected with or recovered from COVID-19 (not recorded which). Both conserved end residues are part of each CDR3. Fields, in order: clone size, V gene, J gene, D gene, CDR3 DNA, CDR3 protein. D genes are given only for firm matches. Only part of the rows carry a size: once, few, many, or a class if the clone is expanded.

clone size: NA; V gene: TRBV7-3; J gene: TRBJ2-1; D gene: TRBD2; CDR3 DNA: TGTGCCAGCAGCGACAGACTAGCGGGAGGAAATGAGCAGTTCTTC; CDR3 protein: CASSDRLAGGNEQFF
clone size: NA; V gene: TRBV2; J gene: TRBJ2-1; D gene: TRBD1; CDR3 DNA: TGTGCCAGAGGGGGCCATGAGCAGTTCTTC; CDR3 protein: CARGGHEQFF
clone size: NA; V gene: TRBV28; J gene: TRBJ2-7; D gene: TRBD1; CDR3 DNA: TGTGCCAGCAGCCGACCGGGACAGGGGAAGGGGGAGCAGTACTTC; CDR3 protein: CASSRPGQGKGEQYF
clone size: NA; V gene: TRBV4-1; J gene: TRBJ2-2; D gene: NA; CDR3 DNA: TGCGCCAGCAGCCCGTTAGGGGGGGCTAGGAACGGGGAGCTGTTTTTT; CDR3 protein: CASSPLGGARNGELFF
clone size: NA; V gene: TRBV2; J gene: TRBJ2-1; D gene: NA; CDR3 DNA: TGTGCCAGCAGTGAAAGGAGGATCAATGAGCAGTTCTTC; CDR3 protein: CASSERRINEQFF
clone size: NA; V gene: TRBV3-1/TRBV3-2; J gene: TRBJ2-7; D gene: TRBD2; CDR3 DNA: TGTGCCAGCAGCCCCCGAGAAAGACTAGCGGCATACGAGCAGTACTTC; CDR3 protein: CASSPRERLAAYEQYF
clone size: NA; V gene: TRBV25-1; J gene: TRBJ2-3; D gene: TRBD2; CDR3 DNA: TGTGCCAGCAGCGACCCGACTAGCGCCACCACAGATACGCAGTATTTT; CDR3 protein: CASSDPTSATTDTQYF
clone size: NA; V gene: TRBV7-9; J gene: TRBJ1-2; D gene: NA; CDR3 DNA: TGTGCCAGCAGCTTATGGGGCGTGCAGGGACACAAAACCTATGGCTACACCTTC; CDR3 protein: CASSLWGVQGHKTYGYTF
clone size: once; V gene: TRBV5-1; J gene: TRBJ2-3; D gene: TRBD2; CDR3 DNA: TGCGCCAGCAGCCCACCGGGGGCTAGCGGGATGACAGATACGCAGTATTTT; CDR3 protein: CASSPPGASGMTDTQYF
clone size: NA; V gene: TRBV2; J gene: TRBJ2-7; D gene: NA; CDR3 DNA: TGTGCCAGCAGTGAAGTGGTCAAGCGCCAACACTACGAGCAGTACTTC; CDR3 protein: CASSEVVKRQHYEQYF
clone size: NA; V gene: TRBV11-2; J gene: TRBJ2-3; D gene: TRBD2; CDR3 DNA: TGTGCCAGCAGCTTACATAGCGGGGTTAGCACAGATACGCAGTATTTT; CDR3 protein: CASSLHSGVSTDTQYF
clone size: NA; V gene: TRBV10-3; J gene: TRBJ1-2; D gene: NA; CDR3 DNA: TGTGCCATCAATCCGACAGGCACCCCTTATGGCTACACCTTC; CDR3 protein: CAINPTGTPYGYTF
clone size: NA; V gene: TRBV7-8; J gene: TRBJ2-1; D gene: TRBD2; CDR3 DNA: TGTGCCAGCAGCTTAATAGGTAGCGGGAACGGAAATGAGCAGTTCTTC; CDR3 protein: CASSLIGSGNGNEQFF
clone size: NA; V gene: TRBV30; J gene: TRBJ1-1; D gene: TRBD1; CDR3 DNA: TGTGCCTGGAAGAGACAGGGGAACACTGAAGCTTTCTTT; CDR3 protein: CAWKRQGNTEAFF
clone size: NA; V gene: TRBV7-8; J gene: TRBJ2-3; D gene: TRBD2; CDR3 DNA: TGTGCCAGCAGCCCCCCCGGACTAGCGGGAGGGAGAGATACGCAGTATTTT; CDR3 protein: CASSPPGLAGGRDTQYF
clone size: NA; V gene: TRBV5-1; J gene: TRBJ2-5; D gene: NA; CDR3 DNA: TGCGCCAGCACCTCCGGCAGGACATTCCAAGAGACCCAGTACTTC; CDR3 protein: CASTSGRTFQETQYF
clone size: NA; V gene: TRBV5-4; J gene: TRBJ2-7; D gene: TRBD2; CDR3 DNA: TGTGCCAGCAGCTTGTCTAGCGGGAGTTACGAGCAGTACTTC; CDR3 protein: CASSLSSGSYEQYF
clone size: once; V gene: TRBV6-5; J gene: TRBJ1-1; D gene: NA; CDR3 DNA: TGTGCCAGCAGTCGCCAGGGGTCGAACACTGAAGCTTTCTTT; CDR3 protein: CASSRQGSNTEAFF
clone size: NA; V gene: TRBV6-5; J gene: TRBJ2-3; D gene: TRBD2; CDR3 DNA: TGTGCCAGCAGATCTAGCGGGATCCCAAATACGCAGTATTTT; CDR3 protein: CASRSSGIPNTQYF
clone size: NA; V gene: TRBV30; J gene: TRBJ1-2; D gene: TRBD1; CDR3 DNA: TGTGCCTGGATGGACCCCGGACAGGCCTATGGCTACACCTTC; CDR3 protein: CAWMDPGQAYGYTF
clone size: NA; V gene: TRBV19; J gene: TRBJ1-5; D gene: NA; CDR3 DNA: TGTGCCAGTAGTATTAAAAGGGAGTATCAGCCCCAGCATTTT; CDR3 protein: CASSIKREYQPQHF
clone size: once; V gene: TRBV10-3; J gene: TRBJ2-7; D gene: TRBD1; CDR3 DNA: TGTGCCATCAGCCCCGGGACAGGGGGCCTTAAGCAGTACTTC; CDR3 protein: CAISPGTGGLKQYF
clone size: NA; V gene: TRBV6-1; J gene: TRBJ2-1; D gene: NA; CDR3 DNA: TGTGCCAGCAGTGAAGTGAGCGGATACAATGAGCAGTTCTTC; CDR3 protein: CASSEVSGYNEQFF
clone size: NA; V gene: TRBV28; J gene: TRBJ2-7; D gene: NA; CDR3 DNA: TGTGCCAGCATAGCCAGGGACACCAAATACGAGCAGTACTTC; CDR3 protein: CASIARDTKYEQYF
clone size: NA; V gene: TRBV5-1; J gene: TRBJ2-7; D gene: NA; CDR3 DNA: TGCGCCAGCAGCTTGAGCAGGGAAGAGCAGTACTTC; CDR3 protein: CASSLSREEQYF
clone size: NA; V gene: TRBV5-1; J gene: TRBJ2-2; D gene: TRBD2; CDR3 DNA: TGCGCCAGCAGCTTGGTTAGCGGGAGATCCAACACCGGGGAGCTGTTTTTT; CDR3 protein: CASSLVSGRSNTGELFF
clone size: NA; V gene: TRBV4-1; J gene: TRBJ2-1; D gene: TRBD1; CDR3 DNA: TGCGCCAGCAGCCAAGATCCCCCCGGACAGGGGGTCGGTGAGCAGTTCTTC; CDR3 protein: CASSQDPPGQGVGEQFF
clone size: NA; V gene: TRBV11-2; J gene: TRBJ1-1; D gene: TRBD1; CDR3 DNA: TGTGCCAGCAGCTCGACAGGGTTTGGCACTGAAGCTTTCTTT; CDR3 protein: CASSSTGFGTEAFF
clone size: NA; V gene: TRBV27; J gene: TRBJ1-5; D gene: TRBD1; CDR3 DNA: TGTGCCAGCAGTCCACAGGGGGGGATTCAGCCCCAGCATTTT; CDR3 protein: CASSPQGGIQPQHF
clone size: NA; V gene: TRBV5-1; J gene: TRBJ1-6; D gene: NA; CDR3 DNA: TGCGCCAGCAGCTCCACGGGAGGAAATTCACCCCTCCACTTT; CDR3 protein: CASSSTGGNSPLHF
clone size: once; V gene: TRBV11-3; J gene: TRBJ2-7; D gene: TRBD2; CDR3 DNA: TGTGCCAGCAGGGCCGAACTAGCGGGAGTAGAAGAGCAGTACTTC; CDR3 protein: CASRAELAGVEEQYF